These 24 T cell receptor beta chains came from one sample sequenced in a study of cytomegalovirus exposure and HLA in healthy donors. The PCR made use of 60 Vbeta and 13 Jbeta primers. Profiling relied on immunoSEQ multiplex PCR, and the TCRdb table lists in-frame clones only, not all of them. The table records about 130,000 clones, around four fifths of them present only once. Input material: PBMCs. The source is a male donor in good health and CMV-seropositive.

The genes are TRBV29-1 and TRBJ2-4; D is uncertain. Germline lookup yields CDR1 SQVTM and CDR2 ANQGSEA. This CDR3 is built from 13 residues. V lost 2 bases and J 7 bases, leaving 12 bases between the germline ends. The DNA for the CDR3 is TGCAGCGTTGAACCCGGGTTGAAGAACATTCAGTACTTC. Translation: CSVEPGLKNIQYF. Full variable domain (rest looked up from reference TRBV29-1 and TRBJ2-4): SAVISQKPSRDICQRGTSLTIQCQVDSQVTMMFWYRQQPGQSLTLIATANQGSEATYESGFVIDKFPISRPNLTFSTLTVSNMSPEDSSIYLCSVEPGLKNIQYFGAGTRLSVL.

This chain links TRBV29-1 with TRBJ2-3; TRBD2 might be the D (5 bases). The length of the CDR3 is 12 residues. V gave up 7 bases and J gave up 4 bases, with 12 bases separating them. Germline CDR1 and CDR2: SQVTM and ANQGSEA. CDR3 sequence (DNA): TGCAGCGAAGGACTGAGGGCAGATACGCAGTATTTT. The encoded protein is CSEGLRADTQYF.

The CDR3 DNA is TGTGCCAGCAGCTTGTATGGTAGAACCTACAATGAGCAGTTCTTC. Residues: CASSLYGRTYNEQFF. The chain uses TRBV5-6 and TRBJ2-1; D gene ambiguous. This CDR3 is built from 15 residues. The V end lost 1 base, the J end lost 2 bases, and 10 bases lay between the germline ends. CDR1 and CDR2 from the germline V gene are SGHDT and YYEEEE.

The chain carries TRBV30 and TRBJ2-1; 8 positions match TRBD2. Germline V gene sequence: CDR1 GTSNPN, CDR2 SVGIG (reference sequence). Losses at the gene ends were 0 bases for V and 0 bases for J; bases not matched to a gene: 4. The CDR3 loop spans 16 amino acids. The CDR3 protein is CAWSVRLAGSYNEQFF. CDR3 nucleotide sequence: TGTGCCTGGAGTGTGAGGCTAGCGGGCTCCTACAATGAGCAGTTCTTC.

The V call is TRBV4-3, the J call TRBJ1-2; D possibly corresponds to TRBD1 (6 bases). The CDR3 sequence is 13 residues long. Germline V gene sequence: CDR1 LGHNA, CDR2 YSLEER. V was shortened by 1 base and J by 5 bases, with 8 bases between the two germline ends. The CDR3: CASSQGGRYGYTF. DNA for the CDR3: TGCGCCAGCAGCCAAGGGGGGCGGTATGGCTACACCTTC.

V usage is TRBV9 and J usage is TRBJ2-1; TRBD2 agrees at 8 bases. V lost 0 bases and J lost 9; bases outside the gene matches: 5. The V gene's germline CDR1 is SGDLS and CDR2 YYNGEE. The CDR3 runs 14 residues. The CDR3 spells CASSVVSGTSEQFF. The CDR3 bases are TGTGCCAGCAGCGTAGTGTCCGGGACTAGTGAGCAGTTCTTC. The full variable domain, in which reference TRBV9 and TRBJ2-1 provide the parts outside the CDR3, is DSGVTQTPKHLITATGQRVTLRCSPRSGDLSVYWYQQSLDQGLQFLIQYYNGEERAKGNILERFSAQQFPDLHSELNLSSLELGDSALYFCASSVVSGTSEQFFGPGTRLTVL.

The CDR3 DNA reads TGTGCCAGCAGTGACAGTAGGACAGGGGTTCTTGGCTACACCTTC. It yields the protein CASSDSRTGVLGYTF. J is TRBJ1-2 and V is TRBV6-1; 9 bases are shared with TRBD1. From germline, CDR1 is MNHNS and CDR2 SASEGT. The CDR3 consists of 15 residues. J gave up 7 bases and V 3 bases, and 9 bases lay outside the gene matches.

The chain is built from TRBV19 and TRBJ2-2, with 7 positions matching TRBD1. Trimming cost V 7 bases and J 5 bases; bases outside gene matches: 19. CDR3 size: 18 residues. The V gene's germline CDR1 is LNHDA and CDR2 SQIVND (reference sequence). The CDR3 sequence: CASILPGQRLQRTGELFF. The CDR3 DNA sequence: TGTGCCAGTATTTTACCGGGACAGCGGCTTCAGAGGACCGGGGAGCTGTTTTTT.

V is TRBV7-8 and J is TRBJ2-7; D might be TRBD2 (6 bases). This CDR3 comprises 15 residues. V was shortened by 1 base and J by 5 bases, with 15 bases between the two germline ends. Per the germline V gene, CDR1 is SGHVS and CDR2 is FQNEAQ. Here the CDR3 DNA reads TGTGCCAGCAGCTTAGAGAGGGAGGCGGGCCACGAGCAGTACTTC. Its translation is CASSLEREAGHEQYF.

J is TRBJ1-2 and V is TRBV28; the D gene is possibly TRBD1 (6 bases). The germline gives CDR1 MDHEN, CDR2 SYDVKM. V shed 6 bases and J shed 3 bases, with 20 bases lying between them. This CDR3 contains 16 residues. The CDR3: CASRELGSRGDYGYTF. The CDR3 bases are TGTGCCAGCAGGGAGTTGGGGAGCAGGGGCGACTATGGCTACACCTTC.

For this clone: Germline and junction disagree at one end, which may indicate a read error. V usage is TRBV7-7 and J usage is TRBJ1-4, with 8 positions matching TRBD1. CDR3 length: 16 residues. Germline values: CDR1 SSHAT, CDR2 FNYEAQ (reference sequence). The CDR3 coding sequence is TGTGCTAGCAGCACGAGGACAGGGCGGGAGAATGAAAAACTGTTTTTT. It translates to CASSTRTGRENEKLFF. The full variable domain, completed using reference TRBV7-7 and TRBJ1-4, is GAGVSQSPRYKVTKRGQDVTLRCDPISSHATLYWYQQALGQGPEFLTYFNYEAQPDKSGLPSDRFSAERPEGSISTLTIQRTEQRDSAMYRCASSTRTGRENEKLFFGSGTQLSVL.

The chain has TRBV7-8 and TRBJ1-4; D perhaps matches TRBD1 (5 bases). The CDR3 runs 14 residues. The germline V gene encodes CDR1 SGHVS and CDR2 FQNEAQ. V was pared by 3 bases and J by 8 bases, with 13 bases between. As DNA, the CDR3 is TGTGCCAGCAGCTTCCCAGGGATGGAGGAAAAACTGTTTTTT. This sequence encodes CASSFPGMEEKLFF.

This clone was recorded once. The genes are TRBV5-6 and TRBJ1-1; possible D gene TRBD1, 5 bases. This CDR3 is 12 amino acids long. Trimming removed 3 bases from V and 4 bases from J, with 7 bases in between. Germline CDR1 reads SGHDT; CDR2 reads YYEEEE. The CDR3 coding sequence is TGTGCCAGCAGCTGGCAGGGCACTGAAGCTTTCTTT. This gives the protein CASSWQGTEAFF.

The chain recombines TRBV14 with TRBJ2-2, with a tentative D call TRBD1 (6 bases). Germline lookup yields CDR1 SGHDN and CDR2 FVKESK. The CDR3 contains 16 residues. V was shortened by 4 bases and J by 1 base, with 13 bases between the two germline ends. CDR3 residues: CASSPGAGLNTGELFF. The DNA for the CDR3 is TGTGCCAGCAGCCCAGGGGCAGGGCTGAACACCGGGGAGCTGTTTTTT.

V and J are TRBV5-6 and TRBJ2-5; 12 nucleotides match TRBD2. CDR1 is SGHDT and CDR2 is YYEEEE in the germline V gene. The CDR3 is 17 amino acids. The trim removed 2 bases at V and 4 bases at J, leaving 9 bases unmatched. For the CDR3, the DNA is TGTGCCAGCAGCTTAGGACTAGCGGGACCCTCCCGAGAGACCCAGTACTTC. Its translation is CASSLGLAGPSRETQYF.

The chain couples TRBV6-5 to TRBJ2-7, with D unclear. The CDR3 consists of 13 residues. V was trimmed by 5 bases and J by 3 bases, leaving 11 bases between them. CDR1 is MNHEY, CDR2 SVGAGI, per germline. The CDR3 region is CASSIGWSYEQYF. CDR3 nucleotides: TGTGCCAGCAGTATCGGGTGGAGCTACGAGCAGTACTTC.

CDR3 coding DNA: TGTGCCAGCAGCTCAGAAGTCTCAGGACTAGCGGGAGAGTACGAGCAGTACTTC. This codes for CASSSEVSGLAGEYEQYF. The chain is built from TRBV7-2 and TRBJ2-7; 13 nucleotides match TRBD2. This CDR3 spans 18 amino acids. The germline V gene encodes CDR1 SGHTA and CDR2 FQGNSA. With 4 bases clipped from V and 4 bases from J, the junction kept 13 bases outside the gene matches.

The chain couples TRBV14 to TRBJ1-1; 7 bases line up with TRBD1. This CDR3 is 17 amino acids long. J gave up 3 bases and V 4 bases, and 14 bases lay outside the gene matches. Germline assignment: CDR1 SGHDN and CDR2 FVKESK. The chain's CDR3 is CASSRLLQGRVHTEAFF. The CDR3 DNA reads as TGTGCCAGCAGCCGCCTTTTACAGGGGCGAGTTCACACTGAAGCTTTCTTT. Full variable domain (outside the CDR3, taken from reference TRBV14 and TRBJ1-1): EAGVTQFPSHSVIEKGQTVTLRCDPISGHDNLYWYRRVMGKEIKFLLHFVKESKQDESGMPNNRFLAERTGGTYSTLKVQPAELEDSGVYFCASSRLLQGRVHTEAFFGQGTRLTVV.

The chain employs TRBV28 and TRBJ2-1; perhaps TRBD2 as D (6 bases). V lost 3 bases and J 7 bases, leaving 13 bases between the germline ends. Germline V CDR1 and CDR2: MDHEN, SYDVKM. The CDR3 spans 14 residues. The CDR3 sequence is CASSFGSGWNEQFF. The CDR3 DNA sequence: TGTGCCAGCAGTTTCGGGAGTGGATGGAATGAGCAGTTCTTC.

CDR3 coding DNA: TGTGCCAGCAGTTTATCGCCGGGAGTCACCTACGAGCAGTACTTC. It is translated as CASSLSPGVTYEQYF. The chain has TRBV27 and TRBJ2-5; D possibly corresponds to TRBD2 (6 bases). The tail of the sequence fits TRBJ2-7 better, so the J call may be wrong. The CDR3 sequence is 15 residues long. Looked up from germline, CDR1 is MNHEY and CDR2 is SMNVEV (reference sequence).

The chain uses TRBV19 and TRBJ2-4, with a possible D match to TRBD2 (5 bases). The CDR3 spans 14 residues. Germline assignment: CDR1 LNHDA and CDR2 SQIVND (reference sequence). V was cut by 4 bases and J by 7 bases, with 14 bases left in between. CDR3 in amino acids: CASSTRHGVNIQYF. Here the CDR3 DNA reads TGTGCCAGTAGTACCCGACACGGGGTTAACATTCAGTACTTC.

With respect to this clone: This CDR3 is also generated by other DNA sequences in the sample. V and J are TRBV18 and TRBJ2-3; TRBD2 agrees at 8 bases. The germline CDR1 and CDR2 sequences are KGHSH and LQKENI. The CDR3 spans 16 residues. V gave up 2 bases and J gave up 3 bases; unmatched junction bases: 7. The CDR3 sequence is CASSPLAGISTDTQYF. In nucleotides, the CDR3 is TGTGCCAGCTCACCATTAGCGGGAATCAGTACAGATACGCAGTATTTT.

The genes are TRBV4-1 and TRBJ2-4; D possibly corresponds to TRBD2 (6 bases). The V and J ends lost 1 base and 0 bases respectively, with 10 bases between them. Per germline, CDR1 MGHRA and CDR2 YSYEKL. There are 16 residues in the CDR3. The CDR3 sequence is CASSQGGTLAKNIQYF. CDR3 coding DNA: TGCGCCAGCAGCCAAGGAGGGACTCTAGCCAAAAACATTCAGTACTTC.

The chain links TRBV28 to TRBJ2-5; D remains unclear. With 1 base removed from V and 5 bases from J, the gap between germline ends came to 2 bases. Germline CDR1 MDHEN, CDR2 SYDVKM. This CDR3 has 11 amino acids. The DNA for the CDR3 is TGTGCCAGCAGTTTATCGGAGACCCAGTACTTC. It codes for CASSLSETQYF. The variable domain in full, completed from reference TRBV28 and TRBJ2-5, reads DVKVTQSSRYLVKRTGEKVFLECVQDMDHENMFWYRQDPGLGLRLIYFSYDVKMKEKGDIPEGYSVSREKKERFSLILESASTNQTSMYLCASSLSETQYFGPGTRLLVL.